The rows below give T cell receptor beta chains drawn from one sample of a study of graft-versus-host responses after intestinal transplantation. Measured with immunoSEQ multiplex PCR; TCRdb has only the in-frame clones, and not every one. Of approximately 39,000 clones detected, approximately 95% appear once; the ten largest clones hold roughly 0.22%. Their recognized antigens are unknown. Specimen: unstimulated CD4+ T cells sorted from spleen or lymph node cells, collected before transplant. These receptors were taken from a human donor who was the organ donor for an intestinal transplant. The CDR3 runs from the conserved cysteine through the conserved F or W. Each record gives: CDR3 protein, CDR3 DNA, J gene, V gene, D gene, clone size. A D gene is named only where the DNA matches it firmly. For some rows the clone size is stated as once, few or many, or as a class when expanded; others skip it.

CASSVENSGGSETQYF	TGTGCCAGCAGCGTAGAAAATAGCGGGGGCTCAGAGACCCAGTACTTC	TRBJ2-5	TRBV9	TRBD2	NA
CASSLGADSPLHF	TGCGCCAGCAGCTTGGGGGCTGATTCACCCCTCCACTTT	TRBJ1-6	TRBV5-1	NA	NA
CASSLVGSGGASTDTQYF	TGTGCCAGCAGCTTAGTAGGAAGCGGGGGGGCTAGCACAGATACGCAGTATTTT	TRBJ2-3	TRBV11-2	TRBD2	NA
CATSRDLGLAGYQETQYF	TGTGCCACCAGCAGAGATTTGGGGCTAGCGGGGTATCAAGAGACCCAGTACTTC	TRBJ2-5	TRBV15	TRBD2	NA
CASSFGGLAGVTGELFF	TGTGCCAGCAGTTTTGGGGGGCTAGCGGGGGTCACCGGGGAGCTGTTTTTT	TRBJ2-2	TRBV28	TRBD2	NA
CASSQDRTSGDGELFF	TGTGCCAGCAGCCAAGACCGGACTAGCGGTGACGGGGAGCTGTTTTTT	TRBJ2-2	TRBV14	TRBD2	NA
CASSPRRGTDTQYF	TGTGCCAGCAGCCCCCGGAGGGGCACAGATACGCAGTATTTT	TRBJ2-3	TRBV7-2	NA	NA
CASSLVLGGKQPQHF	TGTGCCAGCAGCTTGGTCCTCGGGGGCAAACAGCCCCAGCATTTT	TRBJ1-5	TRBV5-8	NA	NA
CASSLGQNYGYTF	TGTGCCAGCAGCTTGGGACAAAACTATGGCTACACCTTC	TRBJ1-2	TRBV5-6	NA	NA
CATKLAGGVETQYF	TGTGCCACCAAACTAGCGGGGGGGGTGGAGACCCAGTACTTC	TRBJ2-5	TRBV10-3	TRBD2	NA
CASSVGGAGNQPQHF	TGTGCCAGCAGCGTCGGGGGGGCGGGCAATCAGCCCCAGCATTTT	TRBJ1-5	TRBV25-1	NA	NA
CASSLAGPGGREAQYF	TGTGCCAGCAGCTTAGCTGGTCCAGGGGGCCGCGAGGCCCAGTACTTC	TRBJ2-5	TRBV7-2	TRBD1	once
CASSLWVVDQPQHF	TGTGCCAGCAGCTTATGGGTAGTCGATCAGCCCCAGCATTTT	TRBJ1-5	TRBV7-2	NA	once
CAWSGGSGGASYNEQFF	TGTGCCTGGAGTGGGGGGAGCGGGGGGGCCTCCTACAATGAGCAGTTCTTC	TRBJ2-1	TRBV30	TRBD2	NA
CATLAANTGELFF	TGTGCCACACTAGCGGCCAACACCGGGGAGCTGTTTTTT	TRBJ2-2	TRBV6-5	TRBD2	NA
CAIRGTGGGNTIYF	TGTGCCATCAGGGGGACAGGGGGCGGAAACACCATATATTTT	TRBJ1-3	TRBV10-3	TRBD1	NA
CASSLAAGGGDTQYF	TGTGCCAGCAGCTTAGCGGCGGGGGGGGGAGATACGCAGTATTTT	TRBJ2-3	TRBV7-2	TRBD2	NA
CAWRLAGGNEQFF	TGTGCCTGGAGACTAGCGGGGGGGAATGAGCAGTTCTTC	TRBJ2-1	TRBV30	TRBD2	NA
CASSRSSGGSYEQYF	TGTGCCAGTAGCCGATCTAGCGGGGGCTCCTACGAGCAGTACTTC	TRBJ2-7	TRBV19	TRBD2	NA
CASSVRWGDEQFF	TGTGCCAGTAGTGTCCGTTGGGGGGATGAGCAGTTCTTC	TRBJ2-1	TRBV19	NA	NA
CASSSDRNQPQHF	TGTGCCAGCAGCTCCGACCGTAATCAGCCCCAGCATTTT	TRBJ1-5	TRBV7-8	NA	few
CASSPDGRVDEKLFF	TGCGCCAGCAGCCCCGACGGGAGAGTGGATGAAAAACTGTTTTTT	TRBJ1-4	TRBV5-1	NA	NA
CASSLVRSSYNSPLHF	TGTGCCAGCAGCTTAGTTCGGAGCTCCTATAATTCACCCCTCCACTTT	TRBJ1-6	TRBV7-8	NA	NA
CASSPFRRSNYGYTF	TGTGCCAGCAGCCCCTTCCGGCGCTCCAACTATGGCTACACCTTC	TRBJ1-2	TRBV9	NA	NA
CASRIHGSGANVLTF	TGTGCCAGCAGGATACATGGGTCTGGGGCCAACGTCCTGACTTTC	TRBJ2-6	TRBV27	NA	NA
CASSPRQGANEQYF	TGTGCCAGCAGCCCCCGACAGGGAGCAAACGAGCAGTACTTC	TRBJ2-7	TRBV9	TRBD1	once
CASSLGLAVSTDTQYF	TGTGCCAGCAGCTTAGGGTTAGCGGTGAGCACAGATACGCAGTATTTT	TRBJ2-3	TRBV7-8	NA	NA
CASSLQGVPYEQYF	TGTGCCAGCAGTTTACAGGGGGTACCCTACGAGCAGTACTTC	TRBJ2-7	TRBV27	TRBD1	NA
CASRTVGTYGYTF	TGCGCCAGCAGGACAGTAGGAACATATGGCTACACCTTC	TRBJ1-2	TRBV4-3	NA	NA
CASSQSVAKNIQYF	TGCGCCAGCAGCCAAAGCGTAGCCAAAAACATTCAGTACTTC	TRBJ2-4	TRBV4-3	NA	once
CASSQEYNEQFF	TGTGCCAGCAGTCAGGAATACAATGAGCAGTTCTTC	TRBJ2-1	TRBV2	NA	NA
CASSLSIGRSSYNSPLHF	TGTGCCAGCAGTTTATCGATAGGCAGGAGCTCCTATAATTCACCCCTCCACTTT	TRBJ1-6	TRBV27	NA	once